This record looks at one T cell receptor beta chain sequence and its context. How the authors handled the data: Counts of nucleated cells, estimated from reference gene primer amplification, were obtained. Only in-frame clones appear in the TCRdb table, and some are missing; sequencing was by immunoSEQ multiplex PCR. For V, J and clone size, that table is used; D and trimming come from the DNA. The table lists about 150,000 clones, 75% to 90% of them singletons. The sample originates from a study of blood T cell repertoires in COVID-19. The receptor was isolated from a man older than 75 with acute or convalescent COVID-19. What was sequenced was peripheral blood.

CDR3 nucleotide sequence: TGTGCCAGCAGTGTTAACAGGGGTAGCACAGATACGCAGTATTTT. This gives the protein CASSVNRGSTDTQYF. The genes are TRBV2 and TRBJ2-3, with 7 bases aligning to TRBD1. Trimming took 4 bases from V and 0 from J; bases not matched to a gene: 4. From germline, CDR1 is SNHLY and CDR2 FYNNEI. This CDR3 is 15 amino acids long.